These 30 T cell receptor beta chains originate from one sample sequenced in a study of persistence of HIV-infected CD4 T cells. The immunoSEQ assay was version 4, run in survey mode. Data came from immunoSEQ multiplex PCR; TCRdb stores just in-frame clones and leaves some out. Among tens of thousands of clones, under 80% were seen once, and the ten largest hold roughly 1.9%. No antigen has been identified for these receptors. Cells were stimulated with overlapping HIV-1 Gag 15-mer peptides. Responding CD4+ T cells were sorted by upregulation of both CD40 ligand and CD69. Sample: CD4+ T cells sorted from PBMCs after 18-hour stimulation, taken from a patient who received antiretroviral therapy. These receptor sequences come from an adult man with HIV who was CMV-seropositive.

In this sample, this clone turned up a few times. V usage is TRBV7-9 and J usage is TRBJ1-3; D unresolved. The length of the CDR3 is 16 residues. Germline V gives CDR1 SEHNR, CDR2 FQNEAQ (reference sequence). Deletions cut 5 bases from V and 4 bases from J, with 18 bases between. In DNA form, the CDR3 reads TGTGCCAGCAGCCGTCGAGGCGGGGATTTCGGAAACACCATATATTTT. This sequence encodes CASSRRGGDFGNTIYF.

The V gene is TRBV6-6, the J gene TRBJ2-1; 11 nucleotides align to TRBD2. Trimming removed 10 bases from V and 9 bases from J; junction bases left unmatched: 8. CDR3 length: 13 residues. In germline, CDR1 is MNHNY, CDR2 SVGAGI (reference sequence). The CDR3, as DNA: TGTGCCATCTCGACTAGCGGGGCGGGTGAGCAGTTCTTC. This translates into CAISTSGAGEQFF.

The CDR3: CASSEAGDSAPLHF. For the CDR3, the DNA is TGTGCCAGCAGCGAGGCCGGGGACTCGGCACCCCTCCACTTT. The chain recombines TRBV9 with TRBJ1-6; D perhaps matches TRBD1 (5 bases). The CDR3 totals 14 residues. The V gene lost 3 bases and the J gene lost 11 bases, with 15 bases spanning the gap. CDR1 is SGDLS, CDR2 YYNGEE, per germline.

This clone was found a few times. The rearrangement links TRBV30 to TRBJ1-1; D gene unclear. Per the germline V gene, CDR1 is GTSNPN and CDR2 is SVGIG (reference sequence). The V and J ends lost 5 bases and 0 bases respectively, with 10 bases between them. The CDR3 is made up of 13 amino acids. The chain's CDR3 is CAWGRVMNTEAFF. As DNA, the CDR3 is TGTGCCTGGGGGCGGGTAATGAACACTGAAGCTTTCTTT.

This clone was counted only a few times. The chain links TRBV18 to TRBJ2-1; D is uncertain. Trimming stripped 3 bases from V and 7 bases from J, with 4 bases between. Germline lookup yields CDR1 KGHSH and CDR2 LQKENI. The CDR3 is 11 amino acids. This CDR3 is CASSPQNEQFF. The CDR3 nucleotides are TGTGCCAGCTCACCTCAAAATGAGCAGTTCTTC. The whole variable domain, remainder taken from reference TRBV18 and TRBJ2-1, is NAGVMQNPRHLVRRRGQEARLRCSPMKGHSHVYWYRQLPEEGLKFMVYLQKENIIDESGMPKERFSAEFPKEGPSILRIQQVVRGDSAAYFCASSPQNEQFFGPGTRLTVL.

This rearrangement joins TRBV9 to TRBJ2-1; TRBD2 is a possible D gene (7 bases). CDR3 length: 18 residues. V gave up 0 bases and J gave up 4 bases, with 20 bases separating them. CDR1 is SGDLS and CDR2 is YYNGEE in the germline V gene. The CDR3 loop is CASSVGRSVGGRYNEQFF. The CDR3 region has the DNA TGTGCCAGCAGCGTAGGACGATCGGTGGGGGGGCGGTACAATGAGCAGTTCTTC.

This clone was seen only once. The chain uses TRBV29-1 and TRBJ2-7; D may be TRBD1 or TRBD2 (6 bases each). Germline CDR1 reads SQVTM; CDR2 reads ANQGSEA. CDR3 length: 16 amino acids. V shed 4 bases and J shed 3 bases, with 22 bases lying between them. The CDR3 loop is CSVARGSSGANYEQYF. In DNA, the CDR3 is TGCAGCGTTGCCCGGGGGTCATCAGGGGCGAACTACGAGCAGTACTTC.

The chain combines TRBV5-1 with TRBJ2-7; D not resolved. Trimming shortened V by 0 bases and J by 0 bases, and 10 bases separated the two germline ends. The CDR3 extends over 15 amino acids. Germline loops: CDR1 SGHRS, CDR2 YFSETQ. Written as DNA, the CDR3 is TGCGCCAGCAGCTTGGTCTCCGAAAGCTCCTACGAGCAGTACTTC. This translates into CASSLVSESSYEQYF.

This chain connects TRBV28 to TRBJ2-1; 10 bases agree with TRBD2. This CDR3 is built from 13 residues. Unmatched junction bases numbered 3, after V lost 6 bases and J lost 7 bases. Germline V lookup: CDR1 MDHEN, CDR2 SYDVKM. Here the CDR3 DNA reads TGTGCCAGCAGGACTAGCGGGCTGAATGAGCAGTTCTTC. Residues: CASRTSGLNEQFF.

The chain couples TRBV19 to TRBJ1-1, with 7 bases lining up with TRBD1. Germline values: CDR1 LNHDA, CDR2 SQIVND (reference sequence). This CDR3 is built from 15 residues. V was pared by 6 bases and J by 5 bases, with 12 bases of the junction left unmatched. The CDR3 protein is CASSLFRGKGTEAFF. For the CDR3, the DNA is TGTGCCAGTAGCCTCTTCAGGGGGAAAGGAACTGAAGCTTTCTTT.

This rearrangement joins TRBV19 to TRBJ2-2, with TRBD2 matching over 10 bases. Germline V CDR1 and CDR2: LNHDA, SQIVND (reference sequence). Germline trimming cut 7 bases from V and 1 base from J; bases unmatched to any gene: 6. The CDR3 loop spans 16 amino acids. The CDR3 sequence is CASKKGTSENTGELFF. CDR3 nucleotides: TGTGCCAGTAAAAAGGGGACTAGCGAGAACACCGGGGAGCTGTTTTTT.

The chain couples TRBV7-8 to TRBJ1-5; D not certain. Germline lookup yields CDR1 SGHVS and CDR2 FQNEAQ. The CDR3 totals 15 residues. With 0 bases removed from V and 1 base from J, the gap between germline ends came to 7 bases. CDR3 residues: CASSLALGSNQPQHF. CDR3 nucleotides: TGTGCCAGCAGCTTAGCGCTGGGGAGCAATCAGCCCCAGCATTTT.

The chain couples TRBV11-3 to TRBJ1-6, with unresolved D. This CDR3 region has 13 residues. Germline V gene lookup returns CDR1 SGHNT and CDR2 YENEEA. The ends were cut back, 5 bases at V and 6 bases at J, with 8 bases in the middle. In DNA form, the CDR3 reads TGTGCCAGCAGCCTTCTGGGTAATTCACCCCTCCACTTT. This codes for CASSLLGNSPLHF.

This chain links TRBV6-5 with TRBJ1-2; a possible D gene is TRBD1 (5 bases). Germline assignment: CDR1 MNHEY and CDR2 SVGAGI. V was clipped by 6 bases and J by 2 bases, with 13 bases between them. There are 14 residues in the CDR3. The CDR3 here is CASRDGTVNYGYTF. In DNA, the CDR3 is TGTGCCAGCAGGGACGGGACGGTAAACTATGGCTACACCTTC.

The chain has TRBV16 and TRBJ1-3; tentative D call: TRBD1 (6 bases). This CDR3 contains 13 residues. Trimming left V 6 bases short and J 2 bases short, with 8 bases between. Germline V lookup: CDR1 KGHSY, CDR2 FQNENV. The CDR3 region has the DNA TGTGCCAGCAGGACAGGAGCTGGAAACACCATATATTTT. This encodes CASRTGAGNTIYF.

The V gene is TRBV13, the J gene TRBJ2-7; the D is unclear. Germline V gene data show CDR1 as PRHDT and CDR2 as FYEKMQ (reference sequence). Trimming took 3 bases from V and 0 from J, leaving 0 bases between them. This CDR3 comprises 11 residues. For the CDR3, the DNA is TGTGCCAGCAGCTTCTCCTACGAGCAGTACTTC. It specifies CASSFSYEQYF.

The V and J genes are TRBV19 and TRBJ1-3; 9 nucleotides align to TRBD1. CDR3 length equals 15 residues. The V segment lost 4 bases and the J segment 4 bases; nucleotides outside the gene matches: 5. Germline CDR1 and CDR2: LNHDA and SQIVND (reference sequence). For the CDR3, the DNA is TGTGCCAGTAGTACACAGGGGGCTAAAGGAAACACCATATATTTT. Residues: CASSTQGAKGNTIYF. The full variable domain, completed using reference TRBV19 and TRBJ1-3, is DGGITQSPKYLFRKEGQNVTLSCEQNLNHDAMYWYRQDPGQGLRLIYYSQIVNDFQKGDIAEGYSVSREKKESFPLTVTSAQKNPTAFYLCASSTQGAKGNTIYFGEGSWLTVV.

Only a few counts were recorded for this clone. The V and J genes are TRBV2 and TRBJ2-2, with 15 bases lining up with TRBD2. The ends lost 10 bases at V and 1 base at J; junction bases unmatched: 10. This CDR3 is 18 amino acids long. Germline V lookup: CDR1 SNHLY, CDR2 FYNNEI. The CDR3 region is CATTGGLAGGRNTGELFF. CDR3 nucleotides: TGTGCCACCACCGGGGGACTAGCGGGGGGCCGGAACACCGGGGAGCTGTTTTTT.

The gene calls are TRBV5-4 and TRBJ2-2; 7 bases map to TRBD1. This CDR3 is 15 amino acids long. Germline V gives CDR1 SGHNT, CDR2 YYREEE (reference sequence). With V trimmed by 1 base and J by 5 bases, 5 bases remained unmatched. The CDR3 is CASSLSGGGTGELFF. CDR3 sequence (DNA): TGTGCCAGCAGCTTGTCAGGGGGTGGTACCGGGGAGCTGTTTTTT.

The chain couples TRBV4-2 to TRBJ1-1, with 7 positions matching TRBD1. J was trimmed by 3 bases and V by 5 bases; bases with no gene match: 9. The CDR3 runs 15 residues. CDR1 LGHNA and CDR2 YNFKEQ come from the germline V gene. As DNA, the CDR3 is TGTGCCAGCAGCTTAGGAAGGGGGCTGGACACTGAAGCTTTCTTT. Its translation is CASSLGRGLDTEAFF.

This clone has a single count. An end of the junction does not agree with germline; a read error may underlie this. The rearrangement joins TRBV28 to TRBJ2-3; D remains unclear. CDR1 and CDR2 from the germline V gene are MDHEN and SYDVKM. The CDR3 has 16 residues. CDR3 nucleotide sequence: TGTGCCAGCACCCCGCCTTCTCGCTTTAGCACAAATACGCAGTATTTT. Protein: CASTPPSRFSTNTQYF. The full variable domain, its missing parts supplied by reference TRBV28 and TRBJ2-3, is DVKVTQSSRYLVKRTGEKVFLECVQDMDHENMFWYRQDPGLGLRLIYFSYDVKMKEKGDIPEGYSVSREKKERFSLILESASTNQTSMYLCASTPPSRFSTNTQYFGPGTRLTVL.

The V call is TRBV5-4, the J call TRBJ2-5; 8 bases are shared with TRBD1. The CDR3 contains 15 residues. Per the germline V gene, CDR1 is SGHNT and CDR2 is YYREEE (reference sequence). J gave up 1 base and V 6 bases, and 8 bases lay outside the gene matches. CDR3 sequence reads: CASNQNRGAQETQYF. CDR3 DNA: TGTGCCAGCAATCAGAACAGGGGGGCCCAAGAGACCCAGTACTTC.

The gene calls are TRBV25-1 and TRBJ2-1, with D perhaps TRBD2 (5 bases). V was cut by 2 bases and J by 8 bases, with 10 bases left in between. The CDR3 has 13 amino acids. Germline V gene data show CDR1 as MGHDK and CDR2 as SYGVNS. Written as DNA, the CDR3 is TGTGCCAGCAGTGAACCTAGCAGGTATGAGCAGTTCTTC. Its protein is CASSEPSRYEQFF.

The CDR3 DNA reads TGTGCTAGTGGTTCCGGTTTACAGGGGAACACTGAAGCTTTCTTT. This translates into CASGSGLQGNTEAFF. The V and J genes are TRBV12-5 and TRBJ1-1; perhaps TRBD1 as D (6 bases). The germline V gene has CDR1 LGHNT and CDR2 FRNRAP. CDR3 size: 15 residues. Trimming took 4 bases from V and 1 from J, leaving 13 bases between them.

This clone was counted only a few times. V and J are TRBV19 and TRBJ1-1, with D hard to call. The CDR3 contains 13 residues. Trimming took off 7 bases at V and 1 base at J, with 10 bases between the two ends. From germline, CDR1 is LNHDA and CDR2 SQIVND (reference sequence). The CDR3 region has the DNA TGTGCCAGTACGCCGTGGACGAACACTGAAGCTTTCTTT. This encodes CASTPWTNTEAFF.

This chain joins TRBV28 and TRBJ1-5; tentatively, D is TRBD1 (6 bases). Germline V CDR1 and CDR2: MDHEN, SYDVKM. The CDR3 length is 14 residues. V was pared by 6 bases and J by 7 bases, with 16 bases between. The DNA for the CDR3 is TGTGCCAGCAGAGTCGTCCAGGGGCGCCAGCCCCAGCATTTT. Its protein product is CASRVVQGRQPQHF. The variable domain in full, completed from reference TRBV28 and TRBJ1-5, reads DVKVTQSSRYLVKRTGEKVFLECVQDMDHENMFWYRQDPGLGLRLIYFSYDVKMKEKGDIPEGYSVSREKKERFSLILESASTNQTSMYLCASRVVQGRQPQHFGDGTRLSIL.

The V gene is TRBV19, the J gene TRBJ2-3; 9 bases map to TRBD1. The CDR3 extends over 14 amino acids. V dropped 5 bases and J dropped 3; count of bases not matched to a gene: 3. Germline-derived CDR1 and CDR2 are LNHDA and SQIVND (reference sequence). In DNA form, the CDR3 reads TGTGCCAGTAGTCTGGACAGGGGTACAGATACGCAGTATTTT. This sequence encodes CASSLDRGTDTQYF.

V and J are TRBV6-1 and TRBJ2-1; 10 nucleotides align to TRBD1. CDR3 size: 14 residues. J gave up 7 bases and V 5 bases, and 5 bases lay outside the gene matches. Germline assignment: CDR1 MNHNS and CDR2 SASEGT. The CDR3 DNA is TGTGCCAGCAGTCACCGGGACAGGGGAAATGAGCAGTTCTTC. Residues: CASSHRDRGNEQFF.

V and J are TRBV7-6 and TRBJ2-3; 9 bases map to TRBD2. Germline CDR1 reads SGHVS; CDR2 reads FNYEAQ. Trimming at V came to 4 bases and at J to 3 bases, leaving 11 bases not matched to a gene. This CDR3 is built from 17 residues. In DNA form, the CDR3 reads TGTGCCAGCAGCTCCGACGCTAGCGGGGAAATTACAGATACGCAGTATTTT. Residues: CASSSDASGEITDTQYF.

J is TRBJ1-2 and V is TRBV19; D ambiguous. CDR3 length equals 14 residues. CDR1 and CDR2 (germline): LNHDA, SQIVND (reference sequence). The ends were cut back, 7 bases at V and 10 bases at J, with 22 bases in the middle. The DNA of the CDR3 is TGTGCCAGTACGACTGTGACTATGTCCGACTACTACACCTTC. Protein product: CASTTVTMSDYYTF. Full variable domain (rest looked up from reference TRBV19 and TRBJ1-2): DGGITQSPKYLFRKEGQNVTLSCEQNLNHDAMYWYRQDPGQGLRLIYYSQIVNDFQKGDIAEGYSVSREKKESFPLTVTSAQKNPTAFYLCASTTVTMSDYYTFGSGTRLTVV.